One and the same sample provided the 31 T cell receptor beta chains below, sequenced in a study of shared clonotypes between healthy human individuals. Sequencing was performed with immunoSEQ multiplex PCR; in TCRdb, only in-frame clones are kept and a portion is missing. The data contain 2.3 million or so clones, 93% of them seen just once; the ten biggest clones take up 0.39%. Sample: naive CD4+ T cells from PBMCs. Specified subset: CD45RA+ positively selected. These receptors all come from a young man in good health. Some clones in this sample may be carry-over from other donors' samples.

The chain couples TRBV12-1 to TRBJ1-3. TRBV12-1 is annotated as a pseudogene. This CDR3 has 17 residues. CDR3: CASSFVVGYLSGNTIYF. The DNA of the CDR3 is TGTGCCAGCAGCTTTGTGGTCGGCTACCTCTCTGGAAACACCATATATTTT.

The chain employs TRBV5-4 and TRBJ2-2; 9 nucleotides align to TRBD2. Per germline, CDR1 SGHNT and CDR2 YYREEE (reference sequence). The length of the CDR3 is 16 residues. The V and J ends lost 0 bases and 4 bases, in that order; junction bases with no gene match: 4. The CDR3 reads CASSLAPAGGTGELFF. The DNA for the CDR3 is TGTGCCAGCAGCTTGGCGCCAGCGGGGGGCACCGGGGAGCTGTTTTTT.

V gene TRBV20-1 combines with J gene TRBJ2-1; the D is unclear. The CDR3 runs 11 residues. CDR1 and CDR2 from the germline V gene are DFQATT and SNEGSKA (reference sequence). The CDR3 sequence: CICATNNEQFF. In DNA form, the CDR3 reads TGCATATGCGCTACAAACAATGAGCAGTTCTTC.

The genes are TRBV19 and TRBJ1-5, with TRBD1 matching over 10 bases. The V and J ends lost 4 bases and 1 base, in that order; junction bases with no gene match: 1. CDR3 size: 15 residues. The germline gives CDR1 LNHDA, CDR2 SQIVND (reference sequence). CDR3 bases: TGTGCCAGTAGTAGGACAGGGGGGAGCAATCAGCCCCAGCATTTT. Its protein is CASSRTGGSNQPQHF.

The chain uses TRBV6-5 and TRBJ1-2; 7 nucleotides line up with TRBD1. With 4 bases clipped from V and 0 bases from J, the junction kept 2 bases outside the gene matches. The length of the CDR3 is 14 residues. The V gene's germline CDR1 is MNHEY and CDR2 SVGAGI. The chain's CDR3 is CASSFDRANYGYTF. DNA of the CDR3: TGTGCCAGCAGTTTCGACAGGGCTAACTATGGCTACACCTTC.

The chain carries TRBV6-1 and TRBJ1-1, with D hard to call. CDR1 MNHNS and CDR2 SASEGT come from the germline V gene. V lost 10 bases, J lost 3 bases, and 15 bases lay in between. This CDR3 contains 13 residues. The CDR3 DNA reads TGTGCCACCACAGCGGTCAGTTACACTGAAGCTTTCTTT. Amino acid sequence: CATTAVSYTEAFF.

With regard to this clone: The sample holds other DNA sequences that translate to the same CDR3. The chain employs TRBV7-3 and TRBJ2-2; 11 bases fit TRBD2. The J segment lost 6 bases and the V segment lost 2 bases, leaving 5 bases of the junction unmatched. CDR3 length: 16 amino acids. Germline CDR1 reads SGHTA; CDR2 reads FQGTGA. The chain's CDR3 is CASSLGLAGGAGELFF. The CDR3, as DNA: TGTGCCAGCAGCTTAGGGCTAGCGGGAGGAGCCGGGGAGCTGTTTTTT.

V and J are TRBV28 and TRBJ2-4, with D possibly being TRBD2 (6 bases). Per germline, CDR1 MDHEN and CDR2 SYDVKM. This CDR3 is built from 13 residues. V gave up 6 bases and J gave up 8 bases, with 14 bases separating them. Written as DNA, the CDR3 is TGTGCCAGCAGCCGATCCAGGGAGGACATTCAGTACTTC. Its translation is CASSRSREDIQYF.

The chain combines TRBV9 with TRBJ2-3; 7 nucleotides align to TRBD1. V lost 4 bases, J lost 4 bases, and 9 bases stayed unmatched. CDR3 length: 15 amino acids. CDR1 SGDLS and CDR2 YYNGEE come from the germline V gene. CDR3: CASSNRGGRSDTQYF. In DNA, the CDR3 is TGTGCCAGCAGCAATCGAGGGGGCAGATCAGATACGCAGTATTTT.

This rearrangement joins TRBV6-1 to TRBJ1-1, with D possibly matching TRBD1 (6 bases). The CDR3 has 15 amino acids. Germline loops: CDR1 MNHNS, CDR2 SASEGT. Between the trimmed V and J ends, which lost 6 bases and 6 bases, there was a span of 20 bases. The CDR3 sequence: CASSVPGAPRAEAFF. The CDR3 coding sequence is TGTGCCAGCAGCGTTCCAGGGGCGCCGCGTGCTGAAGCTTTCTTT.

The chain is built from TRBV28 and TRBJ1-1; D not resolved. Germline CDR1 and CDR2: MDHEN and SYDVKM. V was cut by 5 bases and J by 1 base, with 14 bases left in between. The CDR3 runs to 15 residues. CDR3 coding DNA: TGTGCCAGCAGTCCTGGCAGTAGAGGGAACACTGAAGCTTTCTTT. It encodes CASSPGSRGNTEAFF.

The J gene is TRBJ2-1, the V gene TRBV19, with unresolved D. Between the trimmed V and J ends, which lost 7 bases and 8 bases, there was a span of 9 bases. Germline V gene data show CDR1 as LNHDA and CDR2 as SQIVND (reference sequence). This CDR3 has 11 amino acids. The CDR3 region is CASTKGHEQFF. The CDR3 coding sequence is TGTGCCAGTACTAAGGGTCATGAGCAGTTCTTC.

The gene calls are TRBV6-1 and TRBJ1-1; D not certain. Germline loops: CDR1 MNHNS, CDR2 SASEGT. The ends were cut back, 5 bases at V and 10 bases at J, with 2 bases in the middle. The CDR3 sequence is 8 residues long. CDR3 residues: CASSRAFF. As DNA, the CDR3 is TGTGCCAGCAGTCGAGCTTTCTTT.

The CDR3 spells CASSGGGHYNEQFF. In nucleotides, the CDR3 is TGTGCCAGCTCGGGGGGAGGCCACTACAATGAGCAGTTCTTC. J is TRBJ2-1 and V is TRBV7-3, with 7 positions matching TRBD2. Trimming cost V 8 bases and J 3 bases; bases outside gene matches: 7. Looked up from germline, CDR1 is SGHTA and CDR2 is FQGTGA. The length of the CDR3 is 14 residues.

The chain carries TRBV7-9 and TRBJ2-2; possible D gene TRBD1, 5 bases. The CDR3 has 16 amino acids. V lost 7 bases to trimming and J lost 0 bases, with 15 bases between them. From germline, CDR1 is SEHNR and CDR2 FQNEAQ (reference sequence). The CDR3 coding sequence is TGTGCCAGCACCCTAGGGGCACTCGCGAACACCGGGGAGCTGTTTTTT. Its translation is CASTLGALANTGELFF.

The rearrangement links TRBV6-1 to TRBJ2-7, with TRBD1 matching over 8 bases. V shed 6 bases and J 3 bases; nucleotides not matched to a gene: 10. Germline V gives CDR1 MNHNS, CDR2 SASEGT. The CDR3 loop spans 15 amino acids. This chain's CDR3 is CASRDREFALYEQYF. CDR3 in DNA: TGTGCCAGCAGGGACAGGGAATTCGCCCTCTACGAGCAGTACTTC.

With respect to this clone: The sample has other DNA sequences that encode this CDR3 too. V and J are TRBV7-9 and TRBJ1-1; no firm D call. CDR3 size: 14 residues. Trimming pared 1 base from V and 2 bases from J, leaving 8 bases between. Germline loops: CDR1 SEHNR, CDR2 FQNEAQ (reference sequence). The CDR3 sequence is CASSLEGGNTEAFF. For the CDR3, the DNA is TGTGCCAGCAGCTTAGAGGGCGGCAACACTGAAGCTTTCTTT.

This chain links TRBV28 with TRBJ2-7, with D possibly called TRBD1 or TRBD2 (5 bases each). V lost 7 bases, J lost 7 bases, and 23 bases lay in between. Germline CDR1 MDHEN, CDR2 SYDVKM. The CDR3 is 15 residues long. This CDR3 is CASIGIGAGPWEQYF. The CDR3 nucleotides are TGTGCCAGCATAGGGATCGGGGCTGGGCCTTGGGAGCAGTACTTC.

The J gene is TRBJ2-7, the V gene TRBV7-9, with D perhaps TRBD2 (6 bases). Between the trimmed V and J ends, which lost 2 bases and 1 base, there was a span of 21 bases. The CDR3 is made up of 18 amino acids. Germline V lookup: CDR1 SEHNR, CDR2 FQNEAQ (reference sequence). CDR3 DNA sequence: TGTGCCAGCAGCTTATCGGCTAGCGCTCACAAGCTTTCCTACGAGCAGTACTTC. Translating it yields CASSLSASAHKLSYEQYF.

The gene calls are TRBV27 and TRBJ1-5, with TRBD1 identical over 7 bases. The CDR3 spans 16 residues. The junction had 17 bases not matched to a gene; V was cut back by 9 bases and J by 6 bases. Germline V gene sequence: CDR1 MNHEY, CDR2 SMNVEV (reference sequence). The chain's CDR3 is CASRPTETGLIQPQHF. The CDR3 DNA reads as TGTGCCAGTCGGCCGACAGAGACAGGGCTCATTCAGCCCCAGCATTTT.

This chain joins TRBV2 and TRBJ2-3; D may be TRBD2 (5 bases). There are 15 residues in the CDR3. Germline lookup yields CDR1 SNHLY and CDR2 FYNNEI. Trimming shortened V by 6 bases and J by 5 bases, and 18 bases separated the two germline ends. CDR3 in amino acids: CASSQYYREGDTQYF. The DNA of the CDR3 is TGTGCCAGCAGCCAATATTACCGTGAGGGAGATACGCAGTATTTT.

The chain employs TRBV6-4 and TRBJ2-2; D possibly matches TRBD1 or TRBD2 (5 bases each). The CDR3 spans 16 residues. Germline V gives CDR1 MRHNA, CDR2 SNTAGT. The V gene lost 2 bases and the J gene lost 3 bases, with 13 bases spanning the gap. The CDR3 DNA is TGTGCCAGCAGTGACGGGGGAGCGGTAGACACCGGGGAGCTGTTTTTT. It is translated as CASSDGGAVDTGELFF.

This chain connects TRBV27 to TRBJ2-3; D perhaps matches TRBD1 (6 bases). Germline V CDR1 and CDR2: MNHEY, SMNVEV (reference sequence). The CDR3 loop spans 13 amino acids. Trimming shortened V by 3 bases and J by 9 bases, and 13 bases separated the two germline ends. CDR3 in amino acids: CASSLTQGYTQYF. In DNA, the CDR3 is TGTGCCAGCAGTTTGACGCAGGGGTACACGCAGTATTTT.

This chain links TRBV15 with TRBJ2-4; perhaps TRBD1 as D (5 bases). Looked up from germline, CDR1 is LNHNV and CDR2 is YYDKDF (reference sequence). The CDR3 length is 15 residues. The germline V and J ends were trimmed by 1 base and 5 bases, with 12 bases remaining between them. This CDR3 reads CATSRAPSRENIQYF. The CDR3 nucleotides are TGTGCCACCAGCAGAGCACCCAGCAGGGAAAACATTCAGTACTTC.

This clone appeared a few times. The chain carries TRBV7-2 and TRBJ1-5; no reliable D call. This CDR3 region has 13 residues. Trimming shortened V by 2 bases and J by 7 bases, and 9 bases separated the two germline ends. Germline V gene data show CDR1 as SGHTA and CDR2 as FQGNSA. Here the CDR3 DNA reads TGTGCCAGCAGCTTAACGCGGCTACAGCCCCAGCATTTT. Protein sequence: CASSLTRLQPQHF.

The V and J genes are TRBV6-4 and TRBJ2-5, with 11 bases matching TRBD2. V lost 7 bases and J lost 0; bases outside the gene matches: 4. CDR1 and CDR2 (germline): MRHNA, SNTAGT. The CDR3 is 15 amino acids. The CDR3 DNA reads as TGTGCCAGCAATAGGACTAGCGGGTACCAAGAGACCCAGTACTTC. Protein sequence: CASNRTSGYQETQYF.

V usage is TRBV7-2 and J usage is TRBJ2-3; 8 bases map to TRBD2. The V and J ends lost 7 bases and 1 base, in that order; junction bases with no gene match: 7. The germline gives CDR1 SGHTA, CDR2 FQGNSA. This CDR3 region has 15 residues. Here the CDR3 DNA reads TGTGCCAGCACCAGACCGACTAGCGGCACAGATACGCAGTATTTT. Translation: CASTRPTSGTDTQYF.

The chain carries TRBV11-2 and TRBJ1-5; 9 bases map to TRBD1. CDR1 SGHAT and CDR2 FQNNGV come from the germline V gene. The CDR3 has 15 amino acids. Trimming took 2 bases from V and 7 from J; bases not matched to a gene: 6. CDR3 DNA: TGTGCCAGCAGCTTAATGGGGACAGGGCTCCAGCCCCAGCATTTT. Its protein product is CASSLMGTGLQPQHF.

This clone was observed a single time. The V and J genes are TRBV9 and TRBJ2-7; 13 bases agree with TRBD2. Per germline, CDR1 SGDLS and CDR2 YYNGEE. CDR3 size: 16 residues. V trimming: 3 bases; J trimming: 1 base; junction bases outside the gene matches: 4. The DNA for the CDR3 is TGTGCCAGCAGCGGTCCACTAGCGGGAGGGTCCTACGAGCAGTACTTC. Translation: CASSGPLAGGSYEQYF.

This rearrangement joins TRBV5-1 to TRBJ2-1; D may be TRBD1 or TRBD2 (5 bases each). Germline loops: CDR1 SGHRS, CDR2 YFSETQ. This CDR3 contains 16 residues. With 3 bases removed from V and 0 bases from J, the gap between germline ends came to 13 bases. The chain's CDR3 is CASSSQPGPSYNEQFF. CDR3 DNA: TGCGCCAGCAGCTCCCAACCGGGGCCCTCCTACAATGAGCAGTTCTTC.

The V gene is TRBV7-2, the J gene TRBJ2-1; 13 bases agree with TRBD2. The CDR3 runs to 18 residues. After removal of 5 bases from V and 0 bases from J, the junction contained 7 bases not matched to a gene. Germline V gives CDR1 SGHTA, CDR2 FQGNSA. The CDR3 protein is CASSTGTSGTRSYNEQFF. The CDR3 nucleotides read TGTGCCAGCAGCACAGGGACTAGCGGGACCCGCTCCTACAATGAGCAGTTCTTC.